This T cell receptor beta chain was identified during a study of blood T cell repertoires in COVID-19. The study drew participants aged about 18 to 89 years from approximately 25 US areas. Participant reports of clinical history set cohort assignment. Each recovered donor of Cohort 3 presented with two negative PCRs, clearance, or symptom resolution. Authors' data handling: From reference gene primer amplification, estimates of nucleated cell counts were derived. This table comes from immunoSEQ multiplex PCR, and its TCRdb copy is limited to in-frame clones, with some not included. V and J calls plus clone size are reproduced from that table; the DNA served to infer D and trimming. Found here are 490,000 or so clones, roughly 90% of them singletons; the top ten hold 1.8%. This CDR3 contains 16 residues. Germline V lookup: CDR1 MGHRA, CDR2 YSYEKL. The V gene lost 4 bases and the J gene lost 2 bases, with 14 bases spanning the gap.

This receptor was identified in a woman aged 40 to 55 who had recovered from COVID-19. The sequenced sample consisted of PBMCs or T cells enriched from blood (not recorded which). The gene calls are TRBV4-1 and TRBJ1-4, with a weak D call TRBD1 (6 bases). CDR3 nucleotide sequence: TGCGCCAGCAGCCCCACATACAGGGCCACTAATGAAAAACTGTTTTTT. Translated: CASSPTYRATNEKLFF.